One and the same sample provided the 11 T cell receptor beta chains below, sequenced in a study of control samples from healthy donors and cancer patients. The protocol was immunoSEQ multiplex PCR, while the TCRdb copy is restricted to in-frame clones and leaves out a portion. The table lists some 170,000 clones, over 95% of them singletons, with approximately 1% in the top ten. Sequencing was carried out using blood. The receptors shown here come from a woman younger than 45 in good health.

The chain has TRBV29-1 and TRBJ2-1; 10 bases are shared with TRBD2. The germline V gene encodes CDR1 SQVTM and CDR2 ANQGSEA. Germline trimming cut 4 bases from V and 8 bases from J; bases unmatched to any gene: 8. The CDR3 totals 14 residues. This CDR3 is CSVATSGVYHEQFF. The CDR3 bases are TGCAGCGTTGCAACTAGCGGGGTATACCATGAGCAGTTCTTC.

The chain links TRBV18 to TRBJ2-1, with TRBD1 identical over 10 bases. The V segment lost 2 bases and the J segment 7 bases; nucleotides outside the gene matches: 2. Germline V gene lookup returns CDR1 KGHSH and CDR2 LQKENI. CDR3 length: 14 residues. Here the CDR3 DNA reads TGTGCCAGCTCACCAGGACAGGGGGGTAATGAGCAGTTCTTC. This encodes CASSPGQGGNEQFF.

This sequence joins TRBV4-2 and TRBJ2-1, with TRBD1 identical over 9 bases. The CDR3 loop spans 16 amino acids. The trim removed 0 bases at V and 1 base at J, leaving 1 base unmatched. CDR1 is LGHNA and CDR2 is YNFKEQ in the germline V gene. The CDR3, as DNA: TGTGCCAGCAGCCAAGAAGACAGGGGGTCCTACAATGAGCAGTTCTTC. This translates into CASSQEDRGSYNEQFF.

CDR3 residues: CASKLAEGPGRDTQYF. CDR3 nucleotides: TGTGCCAGCAAACTAGCTGAGGGCCCCGGTAGAGATACGCAGTATTTT. V gene TRBV2 combines with J gene TRBJ2-3; D is perhaps TRBD2 (6 bases). Per germline, CDR1 SNHLY and CDR2 FYNNEI. This CDR3 has 16 residues. Trimming removed 7 bases at V and 5 bases at J, with 22 bases between.

The CDR3 sequence is CASSRQGKGYTF. DNA for the CDR3: TGTGCCAGCAGTCGACAGGGGAAAGGCTACACCTTC. The chain carries TRBV28 and TRBJ1-2, with 8 positions matching TRBD1. Germline V CDR1 and CDR2: MDHEN, SYDVKM. The CDR3 length is 12 residues. V gave up 5 bases and J gave up 8 bases; unmatched junction bases: 4.

The chain combines TRBV14 with TRBJ2-7; TRBD2 might be the D (6 bases). The V end lost 2 bases, the J end lost 2 bases, and 13 bases lay between the germline ends. CDR1 and CDR2 from the germline V gene are SGHDN and FVKESK. The CDR3 has 15 residues. CDR3 loop: CASSQLAGLAYEQYF. In DNA, the CDR3 is TGTGCCAGCAGCCAATTGGCGGGGCTAGCCTACGAGCAGTACTTC. Combining the CDR3 with reference TRBV14 and TRBJ2-7 gives the whole variable domain EAGVTQFPSHSVIEKGQTVTLRCDPISGHDNLYWYRRVMGKEIKFLLHFVKESKQDESGMPNNRFLAERTGGTYSTLKVQPAELEDSGVYFCASSQLAGLAYEQYFGPGTRLTVT.

The J gene is TRBJ1-5, the V gene TRBV6-5; tentative D call: TRBD1 (5 bases). The CDR3 is 14 amino acids. V lost 5 bases to trimming and J lost 3 bases, with 11 bases between them. The germline V gene encodes CDR1 MNHEY and CDR2 SVGAGI. The CDR3 DNA sequence: TGTGCCAGCAGTATAGGACATTTCAATCAGCCCCAGCATTTT. Its translation is CASSIGHFNQPQHF.

A single count supports this clone. This rearrangement joins TRBV24-1 to TRBJ2-2; D not certain. V was clipped by 1 base and J by 4 bases, with 18 bases between them. Germline lookup yields CDR1 KGHDR and CDR2 SFDVKD. This CDR3 spans 18 amino acids. CDR3 sequence reads: CATSDFKGINPTTGELFF. CDR3 sequence (DNA): TGTGCCACCAGTGATTTTAAAGGGATTAACCCTACCACCGGGGAGCTGTTTTTT.

The chain uses TRBV27 and TRBJ1-6; TRBD1 agrees at 10 bases. Germline lookup yields CDR1 MNHEY and CDR2 SMNVEV (reference sequence). The CDR3 spans 17 residues. V shed 0 bases, J shed 7 bases, and the junction held 6 bases outside the gene matches. Written as DNA, the CDR3 is TGTGCCAGCAGTTTATCCCCCCCGGGACAGGGGAATTCACCCCTCCACTTT. The encoded protein is CASSLSPPGQGNSPLHF.

The chain has TRBV5-8 and TRBJ1-1; D is uncertain. Germline-derived CDR1 and CDR2 are SGHTS and YDEGEE. This CDR3 has 18 residues. Trimming removed 3 bases at V and 0 bases at J, with 21 bases between. CDR3 in DNA: TGTGCCAGCAGCTCGATTCCGGGAACCCAAGGGTTGAACACTGAAGCTTTCTTT. Translation gives CASSSIPGTQGLNTEAFF.

The genes are TRBV6-5 and TRBJ2-7; 8 bases are a match to TRBD2. Germline V gives CDR1 MNHEY, CDR2 SVGAGI. The CDR3 has 11 amino acids. Here the CDR3 reads CTRGGPYEQYF. CDR3 sequence (DNA): TGTACCCGGGGGGGGCCCTACGAGCAGTACTTC.